The 19 T cell receptor beta chains listed next were all sequenced from one sample in a study of blood T cell repertoires in COVID-19. Profiled with immunoSEQ multiplex PCR; TCRdb holds only in-frame clones, not every one. The sample shows about 400,000 clones, just under 90% of them seen only once. The source material was PBMCs or T cells enriched from blood (not recorded which). These receptors all stem from a woman aged 45 to 65 who had recovered from COVID-19.

The chain couples TRBV12-3 or TRBV12-4 to TRBJ1-1; no clear D. Trimming took off 3 bases at V and 6 bases at J, with 5 bases between the two ends. The CDR3 extends over 11 amino acids. This chain's CDR3 is CASSFGPEAFF. DNA of the CDR3: TGTGCCAGCAGTTTCGGTCCTGAAGCTTTCTTT.

The genes are TRBV7-2 and TRBJ2-3, with 10 bases fitting TRBD2. V shed 6 bases and J 5 bases; nucleotides not matched to a gene: 8. The CDR3 runs 15 residues. The germline gives CDR1 SGHTA, CDR2 FQGNSA. The CDR3 region has the DNA TGTGCCAGCAGACACACTAGCGGGGCTGAAGATACGCAGTATTTT. Its translation: CASRHTSGAEDTQYF. The full variable domain, its missing parts supplied by reference TRBV7-2 and TRBJ2-3, is GAGVSQSPSNKVTEKGKDVELRCDPISGHTALYWYRQSLGQGLEFLIYFQGNSAPDKSGLPSDRFSAERTGGSVSTLTIQRTQQEDSAVYLCASRHTSGAEDTQYFGPGTRLTVL.

The chain couples TRBV28 to TRBJ1-2; possibly TRBD1 for D (6 bases). The CDR3 is 13 amino acids. Per germline, CDR1 MDHEN and CDR2 SYDVKM. With 8 bases removed from V and 2 bases from J, the gap between germline ends came to 12 bases. The CDR3 spells CASRGALNYGYTF. The CDR3 DNA reads as TGTGCCAGCCGGGGGGCTCTCAACTATGGCTACACCTTC.

The chain links TRBV18 to TRBJ1-1; no clear D. The CDR3 covers 12 residues. In germline, CDR1 is KGHSH, CDR2 LQKENI. Trimming shortened V by 3 bases and J by 8 bases, and 10 bases separated the two germline ends. The CDR3 DNA follows: TGTGCCAGCTCACCCGATGTACGGGAAGCTTTCTTT. This gives the protein CASSPDVREAFF.

The CDR3 protein is CASSLGGGQGLNTEAFF. The CDR3 DNA is TGCGCCAGCAGCTTGGGAGGGGGACAGGGCTTGAACACTGAAGCTTTCTTT. This rearrangement joins TRBV5-1 to TRBJ1-1, with 9 bases that match TRBD1. CDR1 is SGHRS and CDR2 is YFSETQ in the germline V gene. The trim removed 0 bases at V and 0 bases at J, leaving 6 bases unmatched. This CDR3 comprises 17 residues.

This chain uses TRBV3-1 (or the pseudogene TRBV3-2) with TRBJ2-1; 11 nucleotides match TRBD1. V shed 3 bases and J 6 bases; nucleotides not matched to a gene: 4. This CDR3 has 15 amino acids. Germline CDR1 is LGHDT and CDR2 is YNNKEL (reference sequence). CDR3 nucleotides: TGTGCCAGCAGCCAGGACAGGGGGCTATTCAATGAGCAGTTCTTC. Translated: CASSQDRGLFNEQFF.

This chain uses TRBV27 with TRBJ1-4, with a possible D match to TRBD1 (6 bases). CDR3 length: 15 residues. V gave up 5 bases and J gave up 3 bases, with 13 bases separating them. Per the germline V gene, CDR1 is MNHEY and CDR2 is SMNVEV (reference sequence). CDR3 protein: CASSPSGGPNEKLFF. As DNA, the CDR3 is TGTGCCAGCAGTCCTTCGGGGGGGCCTAATGAAAAACTGTTTTTT.

The V call is TRBV30, the J call TRBJ1-5; D unresolved. The CDR3 extends over 14 amino acids. Germline V lookup: CDR1 GTSNPN, CDR2 SVGIG (reference sequence). V lost 0 bases, J lost 2 bases, and 8 bases lay in between. CDR3 loop: CAWSVMAGNQPQHF. In DNA, the CDR3 is TGTGCCTGGAGTGTAATGGCAGGCAATCAGCCCCAGCATTTT.

This rearrangement joins TRBV2 to TRBJ2-2, with 9 bases identical to TRBD2. Germline CDR1 is SNHLY and CDR2 is FYNNEI. The CDR3 sequence is 17 residues long. With 6 bases clipped from V and 6 bases from J, the junction kept 14 bases outside the gene matches. CDR3 nucleotide sequence: TGTGCCAGCAGGAGGACTGCCGGGACTAGCTCCCCCGGGGAGCTGTTTTTT. Its translation is CASRRTAGTSSPGELFF.

J is TRBJ1-1 and V is TRBV5-4, with TRBD1 matching 7 bases. The CDR3 is 13 residues long. The V gene's germline CDR1 is SGHNT and CDR2 YYREEE (reference sequence). The V and J ends lost 4 bases and 5 bases, in that order; junction bases with no gene match: 5. As DNA, the CDR3 is TGTGCCAGCAGCCCGGACAGGACGACTGAAGCTTTCTTT. Translated, it gives CASSPDRTTEAFF.

Here the CDR3 reads CASTSYTGETQYF. Written as DNA, the CDR3 is TGTGCCAGCACCTCATACACAGGGGAGACCCAGTACTTC. The chain is built from TRBV28 and TRBJ2-5, with D tentatively TRBD1 (6 bases). Looked up from germline, CDR1 is MDHEN and CDR2 is SYDVKM. This CDR3 is built from 13 residues. Trimming stripped 7 bases from V and 5 bases from J, with 14 bases between.

The rearrangement links TRBV28 to TRBJ1-5, with D unresolved. This CDR3 has 15 amino acids. CDR1 and CDR2 (germline): MDHEN, SYDVKM. V was shortened by 0 bases and J by 4 bases, with 10 bases between the two germline ends. The CDR3 region has the DNA TGTGCCAGCAGTTTATGGCGGGTTGCAAATCAGCCCCAGCATTTT. It translates to CASSLWRVANQPQHF.

The J gene is TRBJ1-2, the V gene TRBV9; 9 nucleotides line up with TRBD1. V gave up 3 bases and J gave up 4 bases; unmatched junction bases: 10. Germline loops: CDR1 SGDLS, CDR2 YYNGEE. This CDR3 region has 16 residues. CDR3 sequence reads: CASSASRDRDIYGYTF. The CDR3 DNA reads TGTGCCAGCAGCGCTTCCCGGGACAGGGATATCTATGGCTACACCTTC. Combining the CDR3 with reference TRBV9 and TRBJ1-2 gives the whole variable domain DSGVTQTPKHLITATGQRVTLRCSPRSGDLSVYWYQQSLDQGLQFLIQYYNGEERAKGNILERFSAQQFPDLHSELNLSSLELGDSALYFCASSASRDRDIYGYTFGSGTRLTVV.

The chain employs TRBV28 and TRBJ1-5; TRBD1 might be the D (6 bases). This CDR3 comprises 16 residues. Germline V lookup: CDR1 MDHEN, CDR2 SYDVKM. Trimming cost V 5 bases and J 0 bases, with 14 bases left between them. DNA for the CDR3: TGTGCCAGCAGTCTCCCCTACAGGGATAGCAATCAGCCCCAGCATTTT. This encodes CASSLPYRDSNQPQHF. The full variable domain, its missing parts supplied by reference TRBV28 and TRBJ1-5, is DVKVTQSSRYLVKRTGEKVFLECVQDMDHENMFWYRQDPGLGLRLIYFSYDVKMKEKGDIPEGYSVSREKKERFSLILESASTNQTSMYLCASSLPYRDSNQPQHFGDGTRLSIL.

This clone is medium-sized (0.01 to 0.1%). The V call is TRBV6-4, the J call TRBJ2-7, with 8 bases matching TRBD1. The ends lost 5 bases at V and 0 bases at J; junction bases unmatched: 6. This CDR3 comprises 15 residues. CDR1 is MRHNA, CDR2 SNTAGT, per germline. CDR3: CASSFRTGSSYEQYF. The CDR3 DNA reads as TGTGCCAGCAGTTTTCGGACAGGGAGCTCCTACGAGCAGTACTTC.

This sequence joins TRBV19 and TRBJ2-2, with 9 positions matching TRBD2. The germline V gene encodes CDR1 LNHDA and CDR2 SQIVND (reference sequence). V lost 8 bases and J lost 4; bases outside the gene matches: 11. The CDR3 spans 16 residues. The chain's CDR3 is CASYKRGAVGTGELFF. The DNA of the CDR3 is TGTGCCAGTTACAAGCGGGGGGCGGTTGGCACCGGGGAGCTGTTTTTT.

V is TRBV27 and J is TRBJ1-2; 7 bases fit TRBD1. Germline V gene sequence: CDR1 MNHEY, CDR2 SMNVEV (reference sequence). After removal of 1 base from V and 4 bases from J, the junction contained 12 bases not matched to a gene. The CDR3 sequence is 17 residues long. CDR3 residues: CASSLFGTADSRYGYTF. DNA for the CDR3: TGTGCCAGCAGTTTATTCGGGACAGCGGATTCCCGCTATGGCTACACCTTC.

The gene calls are TRBV28 and TRBJ2-7, with 7 bases fitting TRBD2. CDR3 length: 11 residues. V dropped 7 bases and J dropped 6; count of bases not matched to a gene: 3. Germline CDR1 MDHEN, CDR2 SYDVKM. CDR3 region: CASMGLTEQYF. CDR3 in DNA: TGTGCCAGCATGGGACTAACCGAGCAGTACTTC.

Only one count was recorded for this clone. The gene calls are TRBV28 and TRBJ2-2, with 7 bases identical to TRBD1. There are 16 residues in the CDR3. CDR1 MDHEN and CDR2 SYDVKM come from the germline V gene. V was pared by 3 bases and J by 6 bases, with 10 bases of the junction left unmatched. The CDR3 protein is CASSFARQGVPGELFF. As DNA, the CDR3 is TGTGCCAGCAGTTTTGCGCGGCAGGGGGTTCCCGGGGAGCTGTTTTTT.